This T cell receptor (beta chain) stems from a study of technical replicates of blood from a handful of donors. The table came from immunoSEQ multiplex PCR; TCRdb's copy has only in-frame clones and leaves some out. The top ten clones hold 0.25% of a sample with about 73,000 clones, roughly 93% of them seen once. J gave up 4 bases and V 2 bases, and 5 bases lay outside the gene matches. CDR3 length equals 16 residues. Looked up from germline, CDR1 is MGHRA and CDR2 is YSYEKL. The J gene is TRBJ1-2, the V gene TRBV4-1, with 12 bases identical to TRBD1. This receptor was taken from a human donor in good health. Sequencing used T cells isolated from PBMCs. The CDR3 nucleotides are TGCGCCAGCAGCCAACCGGGACAGGGGGCAGTCTATGGCTACACCTTC. Translation: CASSQPGQGAVYGYTF.